Below, 32 T cell receptor beta chains from the same sample are listed, as sequenced in a study of blood T cell repertoires in COVID-19. Method: immunoSEQ multiplex PCR; TCRdb's copy keeps in-frame clones and lacks some. The table has 95,000 to 150,000 clones, around 88% seen once. The sample was peripheral blood. The receptors derive from a woman aged 45-65 years with active or convalescent COVID-19.

V and J are TRBV9 and TRBJ1-2; 7 nucleotides match TRBD1. J lost 4 bases, V lost 4 bases, and 13 bases had no gene match. Per the germline V gene, CDR1 is SGDLS and CDR2 is YYNGEE. The CDR3 spans 16 residues. The CDR3, as DNA: TGTGCCAGCAGCTCGGACAGGCTTCCTCTAGGCTATGGCTACACCTTC. Translated, it gives CASSSDRLPLGYGYTF.

The rearrangement joins TRBV7-9 to TRBJ2-1; 9 bases agree with TRBD2. The J segment lost 7 bases and the V segment lost 3 bases, leaving 7 bases of the junction unmatched. The germline CDR1 and CDR2 sequences are SEHNR and FQNEAQ (reference sequence). The CDR3 has 15 residues. The CDR3 DNA reads as TGTGCCAGCAGCTTCAGCCTAGCGGGACGGAATGAGCAGTTCTTC. This translates into CASSFSLAGRNEQFF.

The J gene is TRBJ1-2, the V gene TRBV7-2; D ambiguous. Trimming stripped 0 bases from V and 8 bases from J, with 13 bases between. The CDR3 has 14 amino acids. Per the germline V gene, CDR1 is SGHTA and CDR2 is FQGNSA. The CDR3: CASSLAGGGAGYTF. The CDR3 nucleotides are TGTGCCAGCAGCTTAGCGGGAGGAGGAGCCGGCTACACCTTC.

This chain uses TRBV5-1 with TRBJ2-5; no clear D. V shed 0 bases and J shed 1 base, with 4 bases lying between them. The CDR3 totals 13 residues. In germline, CDR1 is SGHRS, CDR2 YFSETQ. DNA for the CDR3: TGCGCCAGCAGCTTGGGCAGCCAAGAGACCCAGTACTTC. This codes for CASSLGSQETQYF.

The chain joins TRBV6-2 or TRBV6-3 to TRBJ2-3, with TRBD2 matching over 10 bases. Losses at the gene ends were 0 bases for V and 4 bases for J; bases not matched to a gene: 4. Germline CDR1 and CDR2: MNHEY and SVGEGT. The CDR3 consists of 16 residues. The CDR3 spells CASSYSLAGVSDTQYF. The DNA of the CDR3 is TGTGCCAGCAGTTACTCGCTAGCGGGAGTATCAGATACGCAGTATTTT.

The chain has TRBV18 and TRBJ1-1; a weak D match, TRBD1 (5 bases). The germline V gene has CDR1 KGHSH and CDR2 LQKENI. V was shortened by 4 bases and J by 3 bases, with 12 bases between the two germline ends. The CDR3 is made up of 14 amino acids. CDR3 nucleotides: TGTGCCAGCTCACGAGGACAAAGCGACACTGAAGCTTTCTTT. Its protein is CASSRGQSDTEAFF.

The V call is TRBV7-8, the J call TRBJ2-7; 8 nucleotides agree with TRBD1. The CDR3 consists of 14 residues. Trimming cost V 8 bases and J 3 bases; bases outside gene matches: 9. The V gene's germline CDR1 is SGHVS and CDR2 FQNEAQ. The CDR3 loop is CASGRQGKSYEQYF. CDR3 nucleotides: TGTGCCAGCGGACGACAGGGGAAAAGCTACGAGCAGTACTTC.

Here the CDR3 reads CATGLTNTEAFF. CDR3 bases: TGTGCCACCGGACTGACGAACACTGAAGCTTTCTTT. The chain employs TRBV2 and TRBJ1-1; no firm D call. V was cut by 10 bases and J by 1 base, with 10 bases left in between. Germline assignment: CDR1 SNHLY and CDR2 FYNNEI. CDR3 length: 12 amino acids.

This clone has a handful of counts. The J gene is TRBJ2-5, the V gene TRBV10-1, with D tentatively TRBD2 (6 bases). The V end lost 10 bases, the J end lost 3 bases, and 24 bases lay between the germline ends. Germline CDR1 and CDR2: WNHNN and SYGVQD (reference sequence). The CDR3 loop spans 16 amino acids. The CDR3 DNA reads as TGCGCCACCCCGGGACGGGAGAGGGTGATCAAAGAGACCCAGTACTTC. Protein product: CATPGRERVIKETQYF.

The DNA for the CDR3 is TGTGCCAGCAGCCCGACAGGTTCGGGCTATGGCTACACCTTC. Its protein product is CASSPTGSGYGYTF. The V call is TRBV11-1, the J call TRBJ1-2; D possibly corresponds to TRBD1 (6 bases). The CDR3 covers 14 residues. From germline, CDR1 is SGHAT and CDR2 FQDESV (reference sequence). Between the trimmed V and J ends, which lost 5 bases and 4 bases, there was a span of 14 bases. Complete variable domain (other parts from reference TRBV11-1 and TRBJ1-2): EAEVAQSPRYKITEKSQAVAFWCDPISGHATLYWYRQILGQGPELLVQFQDESVVDDSQLPKDRFSAERLKGVDSTLKIQPAELGDSAMYLCASSPTGSGYGYTFGSGTRLTVV.

V usage is TRBV28 and J usage is TRBJ2-7; D is perhaps TRBD1 (5 bases). The CDR3 loop spans 13 amino acids. V lost 6 bases and J lost 3, with 12 bases in between. Germline V lookup: CDR1 MDHEN, CDR2 SYDVKM. Written as DNA, the CDR3 is TGTGCCAGCAGCCCTGGGGCCGTCTACGAGCAGTACTTC. Translating gives CASSPGAVYEQYF. The full variable domain, its missing parts supplied by reference TRBV28 and TRBJ2-7, is DVKVTQSSRYLVKRTGEKVFLECVQDMDHENMFWYRQDPGLGLRLIYFSYDVKMKEKGDIPEGYSVSREKKERFSLILESASTNQTSMYLCASSPGAVYEQYFGPGTRLTVT.

CDR3 sequence: CATPSGRARNNEQFF. The CDR3 DNA sequence: TGTGCCACTCCTAGCGGGAGGGCCAGGAACAATGAGCAGTTCTTC. This chain links TRBV19 with TRBJ2-1, with TRBD2 identical over 12 bases. The CDR3 covers 15 residues. The junction had 9 bases not matched to a gene; V was cut back by 10 bases and J by 5 bases. CDR1 LNHDA and CDR2 SQIVND come from the germline V gene (reference sequence).

The chain carries TRBV7-3 and TRBJ2-1, with TRBD2 as a possible D gene (5 bases). The CDR3 runs 16 residues. Trimming stripped 1 base from V and 2 bases from J, with 12 bases between. Per germline, CDR1 SGHTA and CDR2 FQGTGA. The CDR3 DNA sequence: TGTGCCAGCAGCTTAAAAGTCACTAGGCCCTACAATGAGCAGTTCTTC. The encoded protein is CASSLKVTRPYNEQFF. Combining the CDR3 with reference TRBV7-3 and TRBJ2-1 gives the whole variable domain GAGVSQTPSNKVTEKGKYVELRCDPISGHTALYWYRQSLGQGPEFLIYFQGTGAADDSGLPNDRFFAVRPEGSVSTLKIQRTERGDSAVYLCASSLKVTRPYNEQFFGPGTRLTVL.

The chain combines TRBV10-3 with TRBJ2-7; D call uncertain. V was pared by 0 bases and J by 1 base, with 13 bases between. This CDR3 is built from 16 residues. Germline-derived CDR1 and CDR2 are ENHRY and SYGVKD. CDR3 sequence: CAISESTYRSSYEQYF. The CDR3 region has the DNA TGTGCCATCAGTGAGTCGACCTATAGGAGTTCCTACGAGCAGTACTTC.

This chain uses TRBV9 with TRBJ2-1, with TRBD2 matching over 8 bases. Germline values: CDR1 SGDLS, CDR2 YYNGEE. Trimming removed 0 bases from V and 7 bases from J; junction bases left unmatched: 6. CDR3 length: 15 residues. The CDR3 loop reads CASSVGAGVGNEQFF. In DNA form, the CDR3 reads TGTGCCAGCAGCGTAGGAGCGGGAGTAGGGAATGAGCAGTTCTTC.

The CDR3 region is CASSGGGQENSPLHF. CDR3 bases: TGTGCCAGCAGCGGAGGGGGACAGGAGAATTCACCCCTCCACTTT. The V call is TRBV9, the J call TRBJ1-6, with 8 positions matching TRBD1. The ends lost 3 bases at V and 7 bases at J; junction bases unmatched: 6. Per the germline V gene, CDR1 is SGDLS and CDR2 is YYNGEE. This CDR3 spans 15 amino acids.

The chain is built from TRBV6-5 and TRBJ1-6, with 7 bases aligning to TRBD1. The CDR3 totals 14 residues. Germline V gives CDR1 MNHEY, CDR2 SVGAGI. V lost 6 bases and J lost 7; bases outside the gene matches: 6. CDR3 DNA sequence: TGTGCCAGCAGGCGAACAGGGGTGAATTCACCCCTCCACTTT. As protein: CASRRTGVNSPLHF.

This chain joins TRBV24-1 and TRBJ2-4, with 10 bases identical to TRBD1. Trimming removed 2 bases from V and 7 bases from J; junction bases left unmatched: 1. CDR1 is KGHDR and CDR2 is SFDVKD in the germline V gene. The CDR3 sequence is 14 residues long. The CDR3 region is CATSDWGQGNIQYF. In DNA form, the CDR3 reads TGTGCCACCAGTGATTGGGGACAGGGGAACATTCAGTACTTC.

The CDR3 loop reads CASSFGLEGVNEQFF. In nucleotides, the CDR3 is TGTGCCAGCAGTTTTGGTTTAGAGGGGGTCAATGAGCAGTTCTTC. This rearrangement joins TRBV27 to TRBJ2-1, with D possibly TRBD1 on 6 matching bases. Germline lookup yields CDR1 MNHEY and CDR2 SMNVEV (reference sequence). V lost 3 bases to trimming and J lost 6 bases, with 15 bases between them. The CDR3 covers 15 residues.

V is TRBV10-3 and J is TRBJ2-7; TRBD1 matches at 12 bases. The germline V gene encodes CDR1 ENHRY and CDR2 SYGVKD. V lost 0 bases and J lost 5; bases outside the gene matches: 2. The CDR3 length is 15 residues. The CDR3 DNA is TGTGCCATCAGTGAGTCGGGACAGGGGGCGGACGAGCAGTACTTC. Encoded protein: CAISESGQGADEQYF.

The rearrangement uses TRBV5-6 and TRBJ1-6; D is unresolved. The V and J ends lost 1 base and 7 bases respectively, with 12 bases between them. Germline assignment: CDR1 SGHDT and CDR2 YYEEEE. CDR3 length equals 15 residues. Here the CDR3 DNA reads TGTGCCAGCAGCTTGCATCGGGGAGTCAATTCACCCCTCCACTTT. This sequence encodes CASSLHRGVNSPLHF.

The rearrangement joins TRBV27 to TRBJ2-3, with 13 bases that match TRBD2. The V and J ends lost 5 bases and 5 bases, in that order; junction bases with no gene match: 28. The CDR3 has 23 residues. CDR1 and CDR2 from the germline V gene are MNHEY and SMNVEV (reference sequence). In nucleotides, the CDR3 is TGTGCCAGCAGTCCCCCGATTTGGGGACCGGGACTAGCGGGACGGGGGGGCGGAGATACGCAGTATTTT. It is translated as CASSPPIWGPGLAGRGGGDTQYF.

The CDR3 is CSASSGSYNEQFF. CDR3 DNA sequence: TGCAGTGCTAGTTCGGGCTCCTACAATGAGCAGTTCTTC. The V and J genes are TRBV20-1 and TRBJ2-1; no reliable D call. Germline loops: CDR1 DFQATT, CDR2 SNEGSKA (reference sequence). Trimming pared 3 bases from V and 0 bases from J, leaving 6 bases between. The CDR3 has 13 residues.

The chain links TRBV18 to TRBJ2-1; 10 bases are a match to TRBD2. Germline-derived CDR1 and CDR2 are KGHSH and LQKENI. Trimming removed 1 base from V and 9 bases from J; junction bases left unmatched: 6. CDR3 length: 15 amino acids. CDR3 sequence reads: CASSPLSGRAGEQFF. DNA for the CDR3: TGTGCCAGCTCACCACTCAGCGGGAGGGCTGGTGAGCAGTTCTTC. Supplemented by reference TRBV18 and TRBJ2-1, the full variable domain reads NAGVMQNPRHLVRRRGQEARLRCSPMKGHSHVYWYRQLPEEGLKFMVYLQKENIIDESGMPKERFSAEFPKEGPSILRIQQVVRGDSAAYFCASSPLSGRAGEQFFGPGTRLTVL.

V is TRBV7-8 and J is TRBJ1-2, with unresolved D. CDR3 length equals 14 residues. Germline loops: CDR1 SGHVS, CDR2 FQNEAQ. Between the trimmed V and J ends, which lost 1 base and 3 bases, there was a span of 9 bases. Here the CDR3 DNA reads TGTGCCAGCAGCTTAGTGAGGTCAGACTATGGCTACACCTTC. This codes for CASSLVRSDYGYTF.

The CDR3 here is CASSEAGQRYNSPLHF. The CDR3 DNA sequence: TGTGCCAGCAGTGAAGCAGGACAGCGCTATAATTCACCCCTCCACTTT. This chain joins TRBV2 and TRBJ1-6; TRBD1 might be the D (6 bases). V gave up 0 bases and J gave up 3 bases, with 9 bases separating them. CDR1 is SNHLY and CDR2 is FYNNEI in the germline V gene. The length of the CDR3 is 16 residues.

The V gene is TRBV30, the J gene TRBJ2-7, with 9 bases identical to TRBD1. In germline, CDR1 is GTSNPN, CDR2 SVGIG (reference sequence). This CDR3 comprises 15 residues. The ends lost 2 bases at V and 4 bases at J; junction bases unmatched: 9. This chain's CDR3 is CAWSYSPGQGYEQYF. Here the CDR3 DNA reads TGTGCCTGGAGTTACTCCCCGGGACAGGGTTACGAGCAGTACTTC.

The chain carries TRBV19 and TRBJ2-1; maybe TRBD1 (5 bases). V was pared by 7 bases and J by 5 bases, with 9 bases between. Germline V CDR1 and CDR2: LNHDA, SQIVND (reference sequence). This CDR3 has 12 residues. The CDR3 DNA reads TGTGCCAGTACCCTGACAGACAATGAGCAGTTCTTC. Protein sequence: CASTLTDNEQFF.

The chain carries TRBV7-9 and TRBJ2-2, with TRBD1 as a possible D gene (6 bases). From germline, CDR1 is SEHNR and CDR2 FQNEAQ (reference sequence). The CDR3 has 14 amino acids. Trimming took off 6 bases at V and 1 base at J, with 9 bases between the two ends. CDR3 amino acids: CASRKQGNTGELFF. The CDR3 DNA reads TGTGCCAGCAGGAAACAGGGGAACACCGGGGAGCTGTTTTTT.

This chain uses TRBV6-2 or TRBV6-3 with TRBJ2-5, with a tentative D call TRBD2 (5 bases). V lost 3 bases to trimming and J lost 11 bases, with 13 bases between them. The V gene's germline CDR1 is MNHEY and CDR2 SVGEGT. The CDR3 is 12 residues long. The CDR3 here is CASSYGRGVQYF. CDR3 nucleotides: TGTGCCAGCAGTTATGGGAGAGGTGTTCAGTACTTC.

The CDR3 spells CASRPTSGIKNIQYF. As DNA, the CDR3 is TGTGCCAGCAGGCCGACTAGCGGTATCAAAAACATTCAGTACTTC. J is TRBJ2-4 and V is TRBV2; TRBD2 aligns across 9 bases. CDR1 and CDR2 from the germline V gene are SNHLY and FYNNEI. V dropped 6 bases and J dropped 3; count of bases not matched to a gene: 6. The CDR3 is 15 residues long.

The count of this clone is one. The chain has TRBV7-2 and TRBJ1-1, with 7 bases lining up with TRBD1. CDR3 length: 15 amino acids. Trimming at V came to 4 bases and at J to 6 bases, leaving 11 bases not matched to a gene. Germline CDR1 is SGHTA and CDR2 is FQGNSA. The CDR3 nucleotides are TGTGCCAGCAGCTCAAGCCGGACAGGTAGGGCTGAAGCTTTCTTT. Encoded protein: CASSSSRTGRAEAFF.